This TCR beta chain appears in the sequencing data of a study of T cells in Graves' hyperthyroidism and ophthalmopathy. Study-level points and caveats: Also found in blood were most expanded thyroid clonotypes above 0.001. The authors' 13 V-J model separated ophthalmopathy from stable hyperthyroidism.

The CDR3 regions of TCR beta were amplified from RNA transcripts. An initial round of RT-PCR targeting the TCR CDR3 relied on the HTBI primer set. Using its own MiXCR run on the multiplex PCR reads, TCRdb lists one record per CDR3 protein. The data contain about 360,000 distinct CDR3 sequences, roughly 13% of them singletons. Trimming shortened V by 5 bases and J by 3 bases, and 10 bases separated the two germline ends. This CDR3 has 13 amino acids. Germline-derived CDR1 and CDR2 are ENHRY and SYGVKD. This clonotype occurred many times. Its specificity is unknown. The receptor was isolated from a young woman with Graves' hyperthyroidism. V is TRBV10-3 and J is TRBJ1-2; maybe TRBD1 (5 bases). The sequencing input was blood. This CDR3 is CAISPGTDYGYTF. The DNA for the CDR3 is TGTGCCATCAGTCCCGGGACGGACTATGGCTACACCTTC.